This T cell receptor beta chain was sequenced for a study of T cells in Graves' hyperthyroidism and ophthalmopathy. Study in general: The blood sample was taken at first diagnosis, before treatment began. Study-wide results and caveats: The blood repertoire included most of the expanded thyroid clonotypes above 0.001.

Inclusion characteristics of ophthalmopathy patients comprised a Clinical Activity Score of at least 3, a NOSPECS grade of at least 4, and duration under 3 months. Uncontrolled infections, other autoimmune diseases, pregnancy or lactation led to exclusion of patients. TCR beta CDR3 regions were amplified from RNA. HTBI primers were used for first-round RT-PCR of the TCR CDR3. Each CDR3 protein gets one entry after TCRdb re-called the multiplex PCR reads with MiXCR. The table records 360,000 or so distinct CDR3 sequences, roughly 15% of them present only once. This clonotype was recorded many times. The target antigen is unknown. Trimming left V 3 bases short and J 6 bases short, with 18 bases between. Germline CDR1 is MDHEN and CDR2 is SYDVKM. This CDR3 has 15 residues.

The sequence was collected from a woman between 55 and 75 years old with Graves' ophthalmopathy. The V gene is TRBV28, the J gene TRBJ2-7; maybe TRBD1 (5 bases). Material for sequencing was blood. This CDR3 reads CASSLITGLSPEQYF. Written as DNA, the CDR3 is TGTGCCAGCAGTTTGATTACAGGTCTCAGTCCCGAGCAGTACTTC.